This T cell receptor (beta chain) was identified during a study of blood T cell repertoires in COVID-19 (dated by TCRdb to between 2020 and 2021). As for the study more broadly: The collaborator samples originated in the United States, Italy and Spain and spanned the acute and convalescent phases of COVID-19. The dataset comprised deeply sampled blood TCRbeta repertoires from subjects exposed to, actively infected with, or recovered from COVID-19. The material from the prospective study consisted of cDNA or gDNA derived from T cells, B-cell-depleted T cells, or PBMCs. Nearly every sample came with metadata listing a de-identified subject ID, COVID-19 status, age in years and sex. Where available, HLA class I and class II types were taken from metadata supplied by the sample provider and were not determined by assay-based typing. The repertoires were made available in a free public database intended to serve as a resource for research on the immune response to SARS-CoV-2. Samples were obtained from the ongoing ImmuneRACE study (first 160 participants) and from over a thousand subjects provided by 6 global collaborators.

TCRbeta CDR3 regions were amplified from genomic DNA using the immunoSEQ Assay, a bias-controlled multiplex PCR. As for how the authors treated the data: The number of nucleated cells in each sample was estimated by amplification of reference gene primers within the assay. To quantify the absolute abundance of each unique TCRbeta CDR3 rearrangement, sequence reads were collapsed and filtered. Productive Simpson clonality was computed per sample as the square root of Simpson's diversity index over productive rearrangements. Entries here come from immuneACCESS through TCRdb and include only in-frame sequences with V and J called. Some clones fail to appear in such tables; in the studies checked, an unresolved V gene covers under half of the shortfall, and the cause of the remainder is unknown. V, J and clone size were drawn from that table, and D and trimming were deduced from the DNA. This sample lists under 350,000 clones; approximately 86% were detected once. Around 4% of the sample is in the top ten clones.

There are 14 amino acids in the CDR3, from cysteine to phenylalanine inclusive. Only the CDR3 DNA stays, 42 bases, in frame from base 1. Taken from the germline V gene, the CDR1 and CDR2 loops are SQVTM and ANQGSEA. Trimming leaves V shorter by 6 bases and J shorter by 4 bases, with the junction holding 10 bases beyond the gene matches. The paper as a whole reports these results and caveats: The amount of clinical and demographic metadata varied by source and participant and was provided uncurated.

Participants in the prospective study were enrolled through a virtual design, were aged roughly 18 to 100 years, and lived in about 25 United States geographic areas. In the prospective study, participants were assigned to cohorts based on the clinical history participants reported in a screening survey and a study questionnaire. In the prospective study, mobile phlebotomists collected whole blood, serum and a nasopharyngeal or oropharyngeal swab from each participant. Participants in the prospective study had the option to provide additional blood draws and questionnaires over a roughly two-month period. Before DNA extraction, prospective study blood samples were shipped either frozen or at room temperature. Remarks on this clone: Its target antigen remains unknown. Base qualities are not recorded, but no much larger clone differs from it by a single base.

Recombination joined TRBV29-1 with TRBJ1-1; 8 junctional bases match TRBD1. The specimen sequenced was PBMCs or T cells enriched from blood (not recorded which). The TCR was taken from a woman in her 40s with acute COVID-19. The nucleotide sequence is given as TGCAGCGTCGGACAGGGCCGTGGGGGCACTGAAGCTTTCTTT. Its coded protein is CSVGQGRGGTEAFF.